This TCR beta chain was recovered during a study of blood T cells in healthy people across ages. General study points: Per million T cells, the diversity of TCR beta decreased roughly linearly as age advanced.

A J-beta primer mix and a sample-barcoded 5' primer were used in a second PCR of about 7 to 12 cycles. Using its own MiXCR run on the 5' RACE reads, TCRdb lists one record per CDR3 protein. This table has 600,000 to 1,000,000 distinct CDR3 sequences, 25% appearing once. Only a few counts were recorded for this clonotype. What it binds is not known. With 5 bases removed from V and 3 bases from J, the gap between germline ends came to 16 bases. CDR1 and CDR2 from the germline V gene are MNHEY and SVGAGI. The CDR3 consists of 15 residues. Another study also made use of these data, one on T cells of mothers and their children. Per that study: Several million TCR beta reads per child versus over 8.5 million per mother.

The chain uses TRBV6-5 and TRBJ1-2, with D unresolved. The sample comprised blood. The origin of this receptor is a boy younger than 18 in good health. The CDR3 coding sequence is TGTGCCAGCAGTGGACCGTCTGGTGCTTACTATGGCTACACCTTC. It is translated as CASSGPSGAYYGYTF.